Detailed here is one T cell receptor beta chain. Antigen specificity is unknown. These data are taken from a study of T cell responses to AZD1222 COVID-19 vaccine. Study-wide results and caveats: AZD1222 recipients seropositive at baseline numbered only six or seven. Scientists sampled the repertoires only once the peak T cell response had passed.

Trimming took off 6 bases at V and 8 bases at J, with 17 bases between the two ends. This CDR3 comprises 14 residues. Germline CDR1 SGDLS, CDR2 YYNGEE. Clones were read by immunoSEQ multiplex PCR, and TCRdb kept only the in-frame ones, dropping some. Of roughly 200,000 clones listed, about 94% were seen once; the top ten hold over 1.5%. Sample: peripheral blood, taken 28 days after the second dose of the MenACWY control vaccine. The chain joins TRBV9 to TRBJ1-4; possibly TRBD1 for D (5 bases). The sequence was collected from an adult who received the MenACWY meningococcal vaccine as a control. The DNA of the CDR3 is TGTGCCAGCAACCGAGGGAGTAGGACAGAAAAACTGTTTTTT. Its translation: CASNRGSRTEKLFF.